A selection of T cell receptor beta chains follows, all from one sample in a study of blood T cell repertoires in COVID-19. Clones were sequenced by immunoSEQ multiplex PCR, and TCRdb holds only the in-frame ones, with some missing. The table has approximately 70,000 clones, approximately 86% seen once. Sequenced sample: peripheral blood. These receptors all stem from a woman aged 55-70 years with acute or convalescent COVID-19. Each CDR3 is given with its conserved first and last residue. The D gene is left open where the match is weak. Size is omitted from some rows. Given values are once, few, many or a class for expanded clones.

>TRBV2|TRBJ1-2|NA|TRBD1
CASSEGVQGDYGYTF
TGTGCCAGCAGTGAAGGGGTACAGGGGGACTATGGCTACACCTTC
>TRBV5-1|TRBJ1-2|NA|NA
CASSLAGDGYTF
TGCGCCAGCAGCTTGGCAGGGGATGGCTACACCTTC
>TRBV5-1|TRBJ2-5|NA|TRBD2
CATSRVAGEQETQYF
TGCGCCACCTCACGAGTAGCGGGGGAGCAAGAGACCCAGTACTTC
>TRBV6-5|TRBJ2-7|NA|TRBD2
CASTPERRGVYEQYF
TGTGCCAGCACCCCGGAGAGGCGGGGGGTATACGAGCAGTACTTC
>TRBV7-2|TRBJ1-2|NA|NA
CASSLDRSINYGYTF
TGTGCCAGCAGCTTAGATAGATCCATTAACTATGGCTACACCTTC
>TRBV19|TRBJ1-1|NA|TRBD1
CASSIMTGARNTEAFF
TGTGCCAGTAGTATAATGACAGGGGCGAGGAACACTGAAGCTTTCTTT
>TRBV4-2|TRBJ2-1|few|NA
CASSQDGRLDNEQFF
TGTGCCAGCAGCCAAGATGGGAGACTAGACAATGAGCAGTTCTTC
>TRBV6-4|TRBJ2-3|NA|TRBD2
CASSEGLAGGPDTQYF
TGTGCCAGCAGCGAGGGACTAGCGGGGGGACCAGATACGCAGTATTTT
>TRBV5-4|TRBJ2-5|NA|TRBD2
CASSATSGLYQETQYF
TGTGCCAGCAGCGCGACTAGCGGCTTGTACCAAGAGACCCAGTACTTC
>TRBV7-9|TRBJ2-1|NA|NA
CASSLGNREWGGNEQFF
TGTGCCAGCAGCTTAGGTAACAGGGAGTGGGGCGGCAATGAGCAGTTCTTC
>TRBV27|TRBJ2-3|NA|NA
CASSFSTHSDTQYF
TGTGCCAGCAGTTTTTCGACTCACTCAGATACGCAGTATTTT
>TRBV3-1/TRBV3-2|TRBJ1-3|NA|NA
CASSQDLVRGNTIYF
TGTGCCAGCAGCCAAGATCTTGTGAGAGGAAACACCATATATTTT
>TRBV6-5|TRBJ1-1|NA|NA
CASSYSRNEATEAFF
TGTGCCAGCAGTTACTCGAGAAACGAGGCCACTGAAGCTTTCTTT